The sequence of this T cell receptor (beta chain) was determined in a study of T cells in pancreatic ductal adenocarcinoma. The study, taken as a whole, reports: Blood clonality (roughly 0.067) did not differ significantly from tumor (approximately 0.1). Enrichment of CD45RO+ effector over naive T cells in tumors may bias clonality. The resected pancreatic cancer cohort was biased toward the minority with early-stage disease. Tumor samples had fewer productive templates and approximately 8.8-fold fewer unique clonotypes than blood.

Sequenced by immunoSEQ multiplex PCR; TCRdb stores in-frame clones only, minus some. This table has 85,000 to 120,000 clones, more than 90% appearing once. No neoadjuvant therapy was given to the selected pancreatic ductal adenocarcinoma patients before their surgery. In regard to this clone: Its target is not known.

This clonotype was sampled from a human donor with pancreatic ductal adenocarcinoma. The sample was PBMCs.

Here the CDR3 reads CASSDGRGRRNTIYF. The CDR3 DNA follows: TGTGCCAGCAGTGATGGAAGGGGGCGCAGAAACACCATATATTTT. The chain couples TRBV28 to TRBJ1-3; 7 positions match TRBD1. CDR1 and CDR2 from the germline V gene are MDHEN and SYDVKM. The CDR3 is made up of 15 amino acids. V dropped 5 bases and J dropped 5; count of bases not matched to a gene: 9.